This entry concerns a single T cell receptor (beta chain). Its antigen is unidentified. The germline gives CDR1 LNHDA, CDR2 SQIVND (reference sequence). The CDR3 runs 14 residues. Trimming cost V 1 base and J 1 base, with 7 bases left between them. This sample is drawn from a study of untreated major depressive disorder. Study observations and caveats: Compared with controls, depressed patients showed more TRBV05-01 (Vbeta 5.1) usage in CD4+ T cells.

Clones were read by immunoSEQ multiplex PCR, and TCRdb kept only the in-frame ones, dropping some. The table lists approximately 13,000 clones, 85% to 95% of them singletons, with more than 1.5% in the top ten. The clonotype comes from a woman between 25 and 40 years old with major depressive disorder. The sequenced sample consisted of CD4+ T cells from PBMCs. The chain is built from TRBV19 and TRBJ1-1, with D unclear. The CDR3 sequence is CASSIARGNTEAFF. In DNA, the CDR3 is TGTGCCAGTAGTATAGCTAGAGGGAACACTGAAGCTTTCTTT.